The 21 T cell receptor beta chains below all came from one sample that was sequenced in a study of chemoradiotherapy in HPV16-positive cancers. Assay used: immunoSEQ multiplex PCR; TCRdb lists only in-frame clones, some missing. This table has around 62,000 clones, 85% to 90% appearing once. This specimen consisted of blood, obtained from a patient who underwent chemoradiotherapy. The receptors shown here come from a human donor with HPV-associated anogenital cancer.

In DNA form, the CDR3 reads TGCGCCAGCAGCTTGGCCAGGGCTGATAAGGAGACCCAGTACTTC. Translated: CASSLARADKETQYF. This chain links TRBV5-1 with TRBJ2-5; D possibly corresponds to TRBD1 (5 bases). Trimming took 0 bases from V and 5 from J, leaving 14 bases between them. This CDR3 comprises 15 residues. Germline V gene sequence: CDR1 SGHRS, CDR2 YFSETQ.

The chain has TRBV7-2 and TRBJ1-2; the D is unclear. The CDR3 consists of 11 residues. Germline values: CDR1 SGHTA, CDR2 FQGNSA. V shed 2 bases and J shed 7 bases, with 5 bases lying between them. For the CDR3, the DNA is TGTGCCAGCAGCTTAATGGCTGGCTACACCTTC. Translated: CASSLMAGYTF.

The CDR3 region has the DNA TGTGCCTGGAGTGTAGGTGCGAGCACTGAAGCTTTCTTT. This gives the protein CAWSVGASTEAFF. This rearrangement joins TRBV30 to TRBJ1-1; D not resolved. Germline V gene lookup returns CDR1 GTSNPN and CDR2 SVGIG (reference sequence). V lost 0 bases and J 4 bases, leaving 9 bases between the germline ends. The CDR3 covers 13 residues.

The rearrangement links TRBV27 to TRBJ1-2; D is possibly TRBD1 (5 bases). Germline CDR1 is MNHEY and CDR2 is SMNVEV (reference sequence). V lost 0 bases to trimming and J lost 4 bases, with 18 bases between them. This CDR3 has 17 residues. The DNA of the CDR3 is TGTGCCAGCAGTTTATCCCCCGGGACTCTGAGACTCTATGGCTACACCTTC. Translated: CASSLSPGTLRLYGYTF.

The chain carries TRBV5-1 and TRBJ2-4; 12 bases match TRBD1. Germline assignment: CDR1 SGHRS and CDR2 YFSETQ. The CDR3 has 15 residues. V lost 4 bases to trimming and J lost 4 bases; unmatched junction nucleotides: 3. As DNA, the CDR3 is TGCGCCAGCAGCGCGGGACAGGGGGCGAAAAACATTCAGTACTTC. Protein sequence: CASSAGQGAKNIQYF.

The count of this clone is one. V is TRBV6-5 and J is TRBJ1-3; D call uncertain. The length of the CDR3 is 13 residues. CDR1 is MNHEY and CDR2 is SVGAGI in the germline V gene. V was pared by 4 bases and J by 1 base, with 5 bases between. CDR3 sequence: CASSSISGNTIYF. The CDR3 DNA reads TGTGCCAGCAGTTCCATATCTGGAAACACCATATATTTT.

The rearrangement uses TRBV7-2 and TRBJ1-1; D ambiguous. V was pared by 1 base and J by 2 bases, with 5 bases between. Germline V gene sequence: CDR1 SGHTA, CDR2 FQGNSA. This CDR3 spans 13 amino acids. This chain's CDR3 is CASSLGANTEAFF. The CDR3 nucleotides read TGTGCCAGCAGCTTAGGGGCAAACACTGAAGCTTTCTTT. The full variable domain, in which reference TRBV7-2 and TRBJ1-1 provide the parts outside the CDR3, is GAGVSQSPSNKVTEKGKDVELRCDPISGHTALYWYRQSLGQGLEFLIYFQGNSAPDKSGLPSDRFSAERTGGSVSTLTIQRTQQEDSAVYLCASSLGANTEAFFGQGTRLTVV.

Only one count was recorded for this clone. V and J are TRBV5-1 and TRBJ2-3; 12 nucleotides line up with TRBD2. The length of the CDR3 is 16 residues. V gave up 3 bases and J gave up 7 bases; unmatched junction bases: 9. In germline, CDR1 is SGHRS, CDR2 YFSETQ. The CDR3 region is CASSSRTSGTVNTQYF. Written as DNA, the CDR3 is TGCGCCAGCAGCTCCCGGACTAGCGGGACTGTAAATACGCAGTATTTT.

The rearrangement links TRBV28 to TRBJ2-1; TRBD1 might be the D (6 bases). Germline V CDR1 and CDR2: MDHEN, SYDVKM. The V gene lost 0 bases and the J gene lost 8 bases, with 26 bases spanning the gap. This CDR3 contains 19 residues. CDR3 bases: TGTGCCAGCAGTTTATGGAAGATGGGGGCAGGGCCTCGAATTTATGAGCAGTTCTTC. Residues: CASSLWKMGAGPRIYEQFF.

The chain joins TRBV11-3 to TRBJ1-1; D gene unclear. The CDR3 runs 15 residues. Germline loops: CDR1 SGHNT, CDR2 YENEEA. The V end was cut by 4 bases, the J end by 0 bases, with 12 bases between. The CDR3, as DNA: TGTGCCAGCAGCTCTAGCTTCGGGCTGAACACTGAAGCTTTCTTT. Translation: CASSSSFGLNTEAFF.

The J gene is TRBJ1-2, the V gene TRBV2, with D possibly being TRBD1 (6 bases). CDR1 and CDR2 from the germline V gene are SNHLY and FYNNEI. The CDR3 consists of 14 residues. Between the trimmed V and J ends, which lost 7 bases and 2 bases, there was a span of 14 bases. CDR3 amino acids: CASTRDTINYGYTF. DNA of the CDR3: TGTGCCAGCACCCGGGACACGATCAACTATGGCTACACCTTC.

The chain is built from TRBV7-2 and TRBJ2-1; D possibly matches TRBD1 or TRBD2 (6 bases each). The V end lost 1 base, the J end lost 15 bases, and 13 bases lay between the germline ends. Per germline, CDR1 SGHTA and CDR2 FQGNSA. The CDR3 loop spans 12 amino acids. The CDR3 loop reads CASSLGGGLRFF. The CDR3 DNA follows: TGTGCCAGCAGCTTAGGAGGGGGGCTTCGGTTCTTC.

The rearrangement joins TRBV5-1 to TRBJ2-5, with 8 positions matching TRBD1. Germline CDR1 reads SGHRS; CDR2 reads YFSETQ. Trimming took 2 bases from V and 5 from J; bases not matched to a gene: 5. The CDR3 runs 14 residues. The CDR3 reads CASSLRGQGETQYF. The CDR3 nucleotides are TGCGCCAGCAGCTTACGAGGACAGGGCGAGACCCAGTACTTC.

The chain has TRBV5-1 and TRBJ2-5; 11 bases agree with TRBD1. The germline V gene has CDR1 SGHRS and CDR2 YFSETQ. The CDR3 totals 15 residues. The junction had 7 bases not matched to a gene; V was cut back by 4 bases and J by 5 bases. DNA for the CDR3: TGCGCCAGCAGCGCACGGACAGGGGGCTCGGAGACCCAGTACTTC. It encodes CASSARTGGSETQYF.

The V and J genes are TRBV10-3 and TRBJ1-2, with 7 nucleotides matching TRBD1. The germline V gene has CDR1 ENHRY and CDR2 SYGVKD. The V and J ends lost 6 bases and 4 bases, in that order; junction bases with no gene match: 8. The CDR3 is 14 amino acids. The CDR3 DNA sequence: TGTGCCATCAGCCGACAGGGAGAGAGCTATGGCTACACCTTC. It yields the protein CAISRQGESYGYTF.

CDR3 residues: CASSRPTSGGVDEQFF. CDR3 DNA: TGTGCCAGCAGCCGCCCTACTAGCGGAGGCGTCGATGAGCAGTTCTTC. The chain has TRBV5-4 and TRBJ2-1; 8 bases line up with TRBD2. Trimming cost V 4 bases and J 8 bases; bases outside gene matches: 14. The CDR3 is made up of 16 amino acids. Germline lookup yields CDR1 SGHNT and CDR2 YYREEE (reference sequence). Full variable domain (rest looked up from reference TRBV5-4 and TRBJ2-1): ETGVTQSPTHLIKTRGQQVTLRCSSQSGHNTVSWYQQALGQGPQFIFQYYREEENGRGNFPPRFSGLQFPNYSSELNVNALELDDSALYLCASSRPTSGGVDEQFFGPGTRLTVL.

V usage is TRBV28 and J usage is TRBJ2-6; D not certain. Germline CDR1 MDHEN, CDR2 SYDVKM. Trimming shortened V by 2 bases and J by 0 bases, and 5 bases separated the two germline ends. The CDR3 consists of 15 residues. This chain's CDR3 is CASSLLSSGANVLTF. The CDR3 DNA is TGTGCCAGCAGTTTACTGAGCTCTGGGGCCAACGTCCTGACTTTC.

The chain uses TRBV25-1 and TRBJ2-6; a weak D match, TRBD2 (5 bases). Between the trimmed V and J ends, which lost 6 bases and 0 bases, there was a span of 9 bases. CDR3 length equals 15 residues. Germline V gene sequence: CDR1 MGHDK, CDR2 SYGVNS. The CDR3 region is CASSGLASGANVLTF. The CDR3 bases are TGTGCCAGCAGCGGACTGGCCTCTGGGGCCAACGTCCTGACTTTC.

The rearrangement links TRBV19 to TRBJ2-3; D remains ambiguous. V was pared by 9 bases and J by 2 bases, with 12 bases between. This CDR3 has 13 residues. The germline V gene encodes CDR1 LNHDA and CDR2 SQIVND (reference sequence). CDR3 residues: CASRQTPTDTQYF. The CDR3 DNA is TGTGCCAGCCGCCAGACTCCCACAGATACGCAGTATTTT.

V gene TRBV27 combines with J gene TRBJ1-1; D perhaps matches TRBD1 (5 bases). Trimming removed 4 bases at V and 0 bases at J, with 9 bases between. The CDR3 extends over 14 amino acids. Germline V gene sequence: CDR1 MNHEY, CDR2 SMNVEV (reference sequence). The CDR3 protein is CASSSGRMNTEAFF. DNA for the CDR3: TGTGCCAGCAGTTCGGGACGGATGAACACTGAAGCTTTCTTT.

The chain links TRBV10-2 to TRBJ1-1; no clear D gene. The CDR3 is 12 residues long. Trimming took off 6 bases at V and 12 bases at J, with 17 bases between the two ends. Per the germline V gene, CDR1 is WSHSY and CDR2 is SAAADI. DNA of the CDR3: TGCGCCAGCAGCTTAGAACGGGTGCCGTCTTTCTTT. It encodes CASSLERVPSFF.